This T cell receptor beta chain was recorded in a study of blood T cell repertoires in COVID-19. Study at large: Samples representing acute and convalescent COVID-19 were sourced from the United States, Italy and Spain. The analysed material was cDNA or gDNA that came from T cells, B-cell-depleted T cells, or PBMCs.

Per the study methods: Amplification from reference gene primers served as the basis for estimated nucleated cell counts. Sequencing used immunoSEQ multiplex PCR; TCRdb keeps in-frame clones, though not all of them. That table gives V, J and clone size, and the DNA gave D and trimming. The table shows 250,000 to 350,000 clones, with about nine tenths occurring only once. The sequencing sample was made of peripheral blood. The sequence was obtained from a woman aged 55-69 years with acute or convalescent COVID-19.

The CDR3 sequence: CASSLEMRQPNYGYTF. DNA for the CDR3: TGTGCCAGCAGCTTAGAGATGCGACAGCCCAACTATGGCTACACCTTC. V and J are TRBV7-9 and TRBJ1-2, with a weak D call TRBD1 (5 bases). The V gene lost 1 base and the J gene lost 2 bases, with 14 bases spanning the gap. The CDR3 extends over 16 amino acids. Looked up from germline, CDR1 is SEHNR and CDR2 is FQNEAQ (reference sequence).